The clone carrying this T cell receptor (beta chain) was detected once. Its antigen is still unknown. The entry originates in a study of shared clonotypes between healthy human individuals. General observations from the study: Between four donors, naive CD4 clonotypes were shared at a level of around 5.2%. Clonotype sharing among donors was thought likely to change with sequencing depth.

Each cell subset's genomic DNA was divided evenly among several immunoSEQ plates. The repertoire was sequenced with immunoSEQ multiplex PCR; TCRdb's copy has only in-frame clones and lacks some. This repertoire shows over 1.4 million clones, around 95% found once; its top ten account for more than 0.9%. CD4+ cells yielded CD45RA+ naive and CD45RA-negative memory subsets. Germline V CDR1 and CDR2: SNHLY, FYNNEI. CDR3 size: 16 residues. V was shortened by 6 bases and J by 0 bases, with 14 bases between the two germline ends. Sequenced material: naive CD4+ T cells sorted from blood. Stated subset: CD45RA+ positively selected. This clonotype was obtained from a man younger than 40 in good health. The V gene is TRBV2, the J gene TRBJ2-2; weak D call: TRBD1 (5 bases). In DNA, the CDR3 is TGTGCCAGCAGCCCGGAAGGGGTTTCGAACACCGGGGAGCTGTTTTTT. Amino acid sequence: CASSPEGVSNTGELFF.